Following are 32 T cell receptor beta chains from one sample sequenced in a study of OX40 agonist ivuxolimab in advanced cancers. Assay used: immunoSEQ multiplex PCR; TCRdb lists only in-frame clones, some missing. The table lists tens of thousands of clones, roughly 85% of them singletons. Sequenced here: CD4+ or CD8+ T cells sorted from blood, sampled in a trial of the OX40 agonist ivuxolimab. These receptors originate from an adult with an advanced solid tumor such as melanoma, head and neck, liver or kidney cancer.

This sequence joins TRBV21-1 and TRBJ2-7. TRBV21-1 corresponds to a pseudogene. The CDR3 runs 15 residues. The CDR3 is CASSKEGDFPYEQYF. The CDR3 nucleotides read TGTGCCAGCAGCAAAGAGGGCGACTTTCCCTACGAGCAGTACTTC.

The genes are TRBV9 and TRBJ2-1, with TRBD2 matching 14 bases. Germline V lookup: CDR1 SGDLS, CDR2 YYNGEE. The CDR3 runs to 20 residues. Unmatched junction bases numbered 11, after V lost 2 bases and J lost 1 base. CDR3 bases: TGTGCCAGCAGCGTTCGACTAGCGGGGGGGCCGAAGGATTCCTACAATGAGCAGTTCTTC. Translation gives CASSVRLAGGPKDSYNEQFF.

The V call is TRBV2, the J call TRBJ1-3, with D uncertain. The CDR3 sequence is 14 residues long. The V gene's germline CDR1 is SNHLY and CDR2 FYNNEI. Trimming removed 3 bases at V and 2 bases at J, with 8 bases between. The DNA for the CDR3 is TGTGCCAGCAGTGAGTCGGCAGCTGGAAACACCATATATTTT. Amino acids: CASSESAAGNTIYF.

This clone was observed once. This sequence joins TRBV5-1 and TRBJ1-1, with no clear D. V was clipped by 0 bases and J by 1 base, with 7 bases between them. Germline assignment: CDR1 SGHRS and CDR2 YFSETQ. The CDR3 is 14 amino acids. The CDR3 sequence is CASSLGTGNTEAFF. The CDR3 bases are TGCGCCAGCAGCTTGGGGACGGGGAACACTGAAGCTTTCTTT.

The J gene is TRBJ1-5, the V gene TRBV15; D unclear. The V gene's germline CDR1 is LNHNV and CDR2 YYDKDF (reference sequence). The CDR3 consists of 12 residues. Trimming removed 5 bases from V and 3 bases from J, with 5 bases in between. CDR3 DNA sequence: TGTGCCACCAGCCCCCCCAATCAGCCCCAGCATTTT. Amino acids: CATSPPNQPQHF.

The chain carries TRBV6-1 and TRBJ2-3; possibly TRBD1 or TRBD2 for D (5 bases each). V was cut by 0 bases and J by 3 bases, with 10 bases left in between. CDR3 size: 15 residues. Germline V gene sequence: CDR1 MNHNS, CDR2 SASEGT. CDR3 residues: CASSEAGDRTDTQYF. CDR3 DNA sequence: TGTGCCAGCAGTGAAGCGGGGGATAGGACAGATACGCAGTATTTT.

The rearrangement uses TRBV5-5 and TRBJ2-3; D ambiguous. The CDR3 contains 11 residues. The V and J ends lost 2 bases and 5 bases respectively, with 3 bases between them. The germline gives CDR1 SGHKS, CDR2 YYEKEE (reference sequence). CDR3 DNA sequence: TGTGCCAGCAGCTTCCTAGATACGCAGTATTTT. Its protein is CASSFLDTQYF.

The CDR3 DNA is TGTGCCAGCAGCTCCAGAGGGCTTTACGGCTACACCTTC. It is translated as CASSSRGLYGYTF. The chain is built from TRBV9 and TRBJ1-2, with D unresolved. CDR3 size: 13 residues. V lost 4 bases and J lost 8, with 15 bases in between. Germline V gene data show CDR1 as SGDLS and CDR2 as YYNGEE. The entire variable domain, with the rest obtained from reference TRBV9 and TRBJ1-2, is as follows: DSGVTQTPKHLITATGQRVTLRCSPRSGDLSVYWYQQSLDQGLQFLIQYYNGEERAKGNILERFSAQQFPDLHSELNLSSLELGDSALYFCASSSRGLYGYTFGSGTRLTVV.

The chain has TRBV9 and TRBJ2-1; D is unresolved. Deletions cut 3 bases from V and 7 bases from J, with 11 bases between. Germline V gene lookup returns CDR1 SGDLS and CDR2 YYNGEE. CDR3 length equals 13 residues. The CDR3 spells CASSGPFGNEQFF. DNA of the CDR3: TGTGCCAGCAGCGGCCCCTTCGGAAATGAGCAGTTCTTC.

The chain uses TRBV27 and TRBJ2-7, with D perhaps matching TRBD1 or TRBD2 (5 bases each). The germline CDR1 and CDR2 sequences are MNHEY and SMNVEV (reference sequence). Trimming left V 9 bases short and J 0 bases short, with 12 bases between. The CDR3 loop spans 13 amino acids. The CDR3 DNA follows: TGTGCCAGTGGGGACGGTAACTCCTACGAGCAGTACTTC. It yields the protein CASGDGNSYEQYF.

The CDR3: CALQGTGTMNTEAFF. Here the CDR3 DNA reads TGTGCCCTACAAGGGACAGGGACCATGAACACTGAAGCTTTCTTT. J is TRBJ1-1 and V is TRBV2, with 9 bases aligning to TRBD1. There are 15 residues in the CDR3. Germline-derived CDR1 and CDR2 are SNHLY and FYNNEI. Trimming removed 11 bases from V and 0 bases from J; junction bases left unmatched: 10.

The V and J genes are TRBV28 and TRBJ1-2; 11 positions match TRBD1. Germline CDR1 and CDR2: MDHEN and SYDVKM. The CDR3 is made up of 16 amino acids. V dropped 5 bases and J dropped 4; count of bases not matched to a gene: 9. CDR3 loop: CASSVRGQGAVYGYTF. CDR3 DNA sequence: TGTGCCAGCAGTGTGAGAGGACAGGGGGCGGTCTATGGCTACACCTTC.

The rearrangement links TRBV11-1 to TRBJ2-7; D is possibly TRBD2 (6 bases). Germline V gives CDR1 SGHAT, CDR2 FQDESV (reference sequence). Trimming shortened V by 3 bases and J by 3 bases, and 6 bases separated the two germline ends. The length of the CDR3 is 12 residues. The CDR3, as DNA: TGTGCCAGCAGCTTCGGGGGCTACGAGCAGTACTTC. It codes for CASSFGGYEQYF.

V is TRBV19 and J is TRBJ1-3, with D possibly TRBD1 on 6 matching bases. V was trimmed by 7 bases and J by 8 bases, leaving 24 bases between them. CDR3 size: 16 residues. Germline lookup yields CDR1 LNHDA and CDR2 SQIVND (reference sequence). CDR3 sequence: CASTPTGKYLGHTIYF. As DNA, the CDR3 is TGTGCCAGTACCCCAACAGGGAAGTACTTGGGGCACACCATATATTTT.

The J gene is TRBJ1-1, the V gene TRBV19, with 7 bases matching TRBD1. This CDR3 has 15 residues. CDR1 is LNHDA, CDR2 SQIVND, per germline (reference sequence). Trimming at V came to 5 bases and at J to 4 bases, leaving 10 bases not matched to a gene. CDR3 sequence reads: CASSLERGQGTEAFF. DNA of the CDR3: TGTGCCAGTAGTCTGGAAAGGGGGCAAGGCACTGAAGCTTTCTTT.

The V call is TRBV6-6, the J call TRBJ2-3; 9 nucleotides agree with TRBD1. CDR3 length: 14 amino acids. Per the germline V gene, CDR1 is MNHNY and CDR2 is SVGAGI (reference sequence). Germline trimming cut 7 bases from V and 7 bases from J; bases unmatched to any gene: 9. CDR3 region: CASTQHTGGYTQYF. For the CDR3, the DNA is TGTGCCAGCACCCAACACACAGGGGGCTATACGCAGTATTTT.

This chain joins TRBV2 and TRBJ2-1; no clear D gene. Trimming stripped 4 bases from V and 0 bases from J, with 7 bases between. This CDR3 contains 14 residues. The V gene's germline CDR1 is SNHLY and CDR2 FYNNEI. CDR3 sequence: CASSVPGSYNEQFF. The CDR3 DNA reads as TGTGCCAGCAGTGTCCCCGGCTCCTACAATGAGCAGTTCTTC.

V gene TRBV12-5 combines with J gene TRBJ1-2; D possibly corresponds to TRBD1 (5 bases). Germline V gene sequence: CDR1 LGHNT, CDR2 FRNRAP. CDR3 size: 12 residues. The V end lost 4 bases, the J end lost 6 bases, and 9 bases lay between the germline ends. DNA of the CDR3: TGTGCTAGTGGTTCCCCAGGGAATGGCTACACCTTC. Translated, it gives CASGSPGNGYTF.

The V and J genes are TRBV5-1 and TRBJ2-1, with 9 bases that match TRBD2. This CDR3 is built from 17 residues. V lost 4 bases, J lost 2 bases, and 10 bases stayed unmatched. The V gene's germline CDR1 is SGHRS and CDR2 YFSETQ. In DNA form, the CDR3 reads TGCGCCAGCAGCGCGGAACCTAGCGGGGTCACCTACAATGAGCAGTTCTTC. It translates to CASSAEPSGVTYNEQFF.

CDR3 DNA: TGTGCCAGCAGTCTTTCCTACGAGCAGTACTTC. Protein: CASSLSYEQYF. This chain joins TRBV27 and TRBJ2-7; D remains ambiguous. This CDR3 comprises 11 residues. V shed 5 bases and J shed 1 base, with 3 bases lying between them. Germline V CDR1 and CDR2: MNHEY, SMNVEV (reference sequence).

This clone has more than one count but fewer than ten. The rearrangement uses TRBV7-9 and TRBJ2-7; 8 nucleotides agree with TRBD1. Germline CDR1 SEHNR, CDR2 FQNEAQ (reference sequence). The CDR3 runs 14 residues. V dropped 4 bases and J dropped 4; count of bases not matched to a gene: 6. The CDR3 nucleotides read TGTGCCAGCAGCTCGACCGGACAGGGTTACGAGCAGTACTTC. Residues: CASSSTGQGYEQYF.

CDR3 in DNA: TGTGCCAGCAGTGAGAGACTGGGAGGCGAGCAGTACTTC. This gives the protein CASSERLGGEQYF. This chain links TRBV6-4 with TRBJ2-7; TRBD2 might be the D (6 bases). The germline gives CDR1 MRHNA, CDR2 SNTAGT. CDR3 length equals 13 residues. Trimming left V 3 bases short and J 6 bases short, with 12 bases between.

The chain carries TRBV28 and TRBJ1-5; D might be TRBD1 (5 bases). The CDR3 consists of 12 residues. Germline V gene data show CDR1 as MDHEN and CDR2 as SYDVKM. Trimming cost V 11 bases and J 7 bases, with 15 bases left between them. The CDR3, as DNA: TGTGCCGGGCGGCAGGGCGGACAGCCCCAGCATTTT. This translates into CAGRQGGQPQHF.

The gene calls are TRBV18 and TRBJ2-2; 8 bases map to TRBD1. The junction had 1 base not matched to a gene; V was cut back by 3 bases and J by 4 bases. The CDR3 sequence is 14 residues long. Germline CDR1 is KGHSH and CDR2 is LQKENI. CDR3 amino acids: CASSPRGPTGELFF. The CDR3 DNA reads TGTGCCAGCTCACCCAGGGGGCCCACCGGGGAGCTGTTTTTT. Using reference TRBV18 and TRBJ2-2 for the parts outside the CDR3, the full variable domain is NAGVMQNPRHLVRRRGQEARLRCSPMKGHSHVYWYRQLPEEGLKFMVYLQKENIIDESGMPKERFSAEFPKEGPSILRIQQVVRGDSAAYFCASSPRGPTGELFFGEGSRLTVL.

The chain is built from TRBV5-5 and TRBJ1-6, with a possible D match to TRBD1 (6 bases). This CDR3 is 16 amino acids long. The germline gives CDR1 SGHKS, CDR2 YYEKEE (reference sequence). Between the trimmed V and J ends, which lost 4 bases and 10 bases, there was a span of 21 bases. The CDR3 DNA follows: TGTGCCAGCAGCCCTGTTGTCAGGGGATGGTGGTCACCCCTCCACTTT. Protein sequence: CASSPVVRGWWSPLHF.

By share, this clone counts as medium-sized. The J gene is TRBJ2-3, the V gene TRBV9, with 8 bases fitting TRBD2. This CDR3 comprises 16 residues. V lost 3 bases to trimming and J lost 2 bases; unmatched junction nucleotides: 8. Germline lookup yields CDR1 SGDLS and CDR2 YYNGEE. CDR3 sequence: CASSGPQAGATDTQYF. The DNA for the CDR3 is TGTGCCAGCAGCGGGCCCCAAGCGGGGGCCACAGATACGCAGTATTTT.

V is TRBV19 and J is TRBJ2-5; 11 positions match TRBD1. The CDR3 totals 12 residues. V shed 7 bases and J 9 bases; nucleotides not matched to a gene: 4. Germline loops: CDR1 LNHDA, CDR2 SQIVND (reference sequence). CDR3 nucleotide sequence: TGTGCCAGTACGGGGACAGGGGGTTCCCAGTACTTC. The encoded protein is CASTGTGGSQYF.

This clone was seen once. The chain combines TRBV5-1 with TRBJ2-7, with D perhaps matching TRBD2 (5 bases). The ends were cut back, 2 bases at V and 0 bases at J, with 12 bases in the middle. Germline assignment: CDR1 SGHRS and CDR2 YFSETQ. CDR3 length: 15 amino acids. This CDR3 reads CASSFMGSSSYEQYF. Written as DNA, the CDR3 is TGCGCCAGCAGCTTCATGGGGAGTTCCTCCTACGAGCAGTACTTC.

The chain recombines TRBV5-6 with TRBJ2-3, with D possibly matching TRBD2 (6 bases). The V gene lost 3 bases and the J gene lost 4 bases, with 12 bases spanning the gap. This CDR3 has 14 residues. Germline CDR1 reads SGHDT; CDR2 reads YYEEEE. CDR3 nucleotides: TGTGCCAGCAGCTACGTACGGGGGTCAGATACGCAGTATTTT. Its translation: CASSYVRGSDTQYF.

The chain is built from TRBV7-9 and TRBJ2-1; D not resolved. CDR3 length: 15 amino acids. Trimming pared 5 bases from V and 0 bases from J, leaving 11 bases between. CDR1 and CDR2 from the germline V gene are SEHNR and FQNEAQ (reference sequence). CDR3 sequence (DNA): TGTGCCAGCAGCCCGTACACTAACTCCTACAATGAGCAGTTCTTC. Translating it yields CASSPYTNSYNEQFF.

This chain connects TRBV5-4 to TRBJ1-2; D gene ambiguous. The CDR3 runs to 12 residues. Per germline, CDR1 SGHNT and CDR2 YYREEE (reference sequence). Between the trimmed V and J ends, which lost 0 bases and 7 bases, there was a span of 7 bases. The CDR3 nucleotides are TGTGCCAGCAGCTTGGGGAAGTCTGGCTACACCTTC. Translating it yields CASSLGKSGYTF.

The V and J genes are TRBV7-9 and TRBJ1-6; 10 nucleotides agree with TRBD1. This CDR3 comprises 14 residues. Germline V lookup: CDR1 SEHNR, CDR2 FQNEAQ (reference sequence). V was pared by 5 bases and J by 9 bases, with 4 bases of the junction left unmatched. The chain's CDR3 is CASSPGTGVSPLHF. In DNA form, the CDR3 reads TGTGCCAGCAGCCCCGGGACAGGGGTTTCACCCCTCCACTTT.